This paragraph covers one TCR beta chain sequence. Its target is not known. The assay was immunoSEQ multiplex PCR, and TCRdb's table has in-frame clones only and misses some. The sample carries approximately 150,000 clones, approximately 90% recorded once. An approximately 130-subject validation cohort, separate from the approximately 700-subject first cohort, supplied the donors. The trim removed 2 bases at V and 0 bases at J, leaving 5 bases unmatched. CDR3 length: 16 amino acids. Looked up from germline, CDR1 is MDHEN and CDR2 is SYDVKM. The entry originates in a study of cytomegalovirus exposure and HLA in healthy donors. General study points: Specific recognition of CMV antigens was confirmed in vitro for a few chains (all CMV-associated). There were 150 to 200 TCR beta chains listed as cytomegalovirus-associated.

The chain links TRBV28 to TRBJ2-3; 7 positions match TRBD2. The sequencing sample was made of PBMCs. This receptor was identified in a man aged 18-30 years in good health and CMV-seronegative. The CDR3 region is CASSLAASGSTDTQYF. In DNA, the CDR3 is TGTGCCAGCAGTTTAGCCGCTAGCGGTAGCACAGATACGCAGTATTTT.